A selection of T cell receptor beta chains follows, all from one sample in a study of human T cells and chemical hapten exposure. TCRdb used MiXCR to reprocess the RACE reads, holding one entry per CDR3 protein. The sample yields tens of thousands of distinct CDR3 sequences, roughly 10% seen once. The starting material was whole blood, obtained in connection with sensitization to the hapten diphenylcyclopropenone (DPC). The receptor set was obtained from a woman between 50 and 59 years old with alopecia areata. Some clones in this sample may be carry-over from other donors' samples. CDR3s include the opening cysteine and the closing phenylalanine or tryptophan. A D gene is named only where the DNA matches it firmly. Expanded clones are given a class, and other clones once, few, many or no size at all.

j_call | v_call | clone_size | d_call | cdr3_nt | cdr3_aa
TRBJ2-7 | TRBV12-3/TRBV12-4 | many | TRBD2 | TGTGCCAGCAGTTCCGCCGGGGGGACTAGCGGGAGAAAGTACGAGCAGTACTTC | CASSSAGGTSGRKYEQYF
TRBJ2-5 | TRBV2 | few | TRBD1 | TGTGCCAGCAGTGTCAACAGGGGAGAGACCCAGTACTTC | CASSVNRGETQYF
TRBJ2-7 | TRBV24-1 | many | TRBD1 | TGTGCCACCAGTGGGGACAGGCCCTACGAGCAGTACTTC | CATSGDRPYEQYF
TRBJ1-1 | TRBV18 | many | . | TGTGCCAGCTCACGGACAGATAACACTGAAGCTTTCTTT | CASSRTDNTEAFF
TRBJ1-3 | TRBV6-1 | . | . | TGTGCCAGCAGTACTACGCGGGGGTCGAGCTCTGGAAACACCATATATTTT | CASSTTRGSSSGNTIYF
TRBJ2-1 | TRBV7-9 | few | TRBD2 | TGTGCCAGCAGGTTGACGACTAGCGGGAGTGATGAGCAGTTCTTC | CASRLTTSGSDEQFF
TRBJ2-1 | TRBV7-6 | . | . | TGTGCCAGCAGCCGGCTGAGCTCCTGCAATGAGCAGTTCTTC | CASSRLSSCNEQFF
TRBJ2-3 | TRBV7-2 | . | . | TGTGCCAGCAGCTTAGGCGGGGCTACCAGCCGTACTACGCAGTATTTT | CASSLGGATSRTTQYF
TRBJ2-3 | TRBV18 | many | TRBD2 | TGTGCCAGCTCACCAACACTAGCGCAAAGCACAGATACGCAGTATTTT | CASSPTLAQSTDTQYF
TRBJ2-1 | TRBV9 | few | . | TGTGCCAGCAGCCCGAGTCTCACCTTCGGCTACAATGAGCAGTTCTTC | CASSPSLTFGYNEQFF
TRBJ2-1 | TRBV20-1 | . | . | TGCAGTGCTAGAGTCTACAGCCGGGGCCCGGGGTTCTTC | CSARVYSRGPGFF
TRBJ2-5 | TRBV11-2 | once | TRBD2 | TGTGCCAGCAGCATAGGACTAGCGGGACTGGAGACCCAGTACTTC | CASSIGLAGLETQYF
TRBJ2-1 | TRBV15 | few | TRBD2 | TGTGCCACCAGCAGAGATCCCAGCGGGAACAACAATGAGCAGTTCTTC | CATSRDPSGNNNEQFF
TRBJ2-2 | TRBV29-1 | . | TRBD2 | TGCAGCGTGGGGACTAGTTACACCGGGGAGCTGTTTTTT | CSVGTSYTGELFF
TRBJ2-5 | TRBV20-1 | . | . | TGCAGTTCCCTCCTGGGATACTCGGAGACCCAGTACTTC | CSSLLGYSETQYF
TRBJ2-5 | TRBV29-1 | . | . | TGCAGCGTTGTGGTCTCGACAGGCCAAGAGACCCAGTACTTC | CSVVVSTGQETQYF
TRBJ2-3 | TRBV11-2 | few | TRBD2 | TGTGCCAGCAGCTCCCACGGGACTAGCGGGAGAGTGGCGCAGTATTTT | CASSSHGTSGRVAQYF
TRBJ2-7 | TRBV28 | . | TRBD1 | TGTGCCAGCAGTAGACAGGGGGCTCTGGACGAGCAGTACTTC | CASSRQGALDEQYF
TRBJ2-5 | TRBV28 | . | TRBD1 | TGTGCCAGCAGTTTAACCGGGACAGGGGGTGAGACCCAGTACTTC | CASSLTGTGGETQYF
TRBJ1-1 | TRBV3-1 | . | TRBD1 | TGTGCCAGCAGCAAAGGACAGGGCAACACTGAAGCTTTCTTT | CASSKGQGNTEAFF
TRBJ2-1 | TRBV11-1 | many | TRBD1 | TGTGCCAGCAGTTTCTCCGGGACAGTGAAGGGAGAGCAGTTCTTC | CASSFSGTVKGEQFF
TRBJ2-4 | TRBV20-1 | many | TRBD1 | TGCAGTGCTCTCCGGACAGGTGACGCCAAAAACATTCAGTACTTC | CSALRTGDAKNIQYF
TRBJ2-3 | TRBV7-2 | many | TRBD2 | TGTGCCAGCACCAAAAGGACTAGCGGGAGTTCAGATACGCAGTATTTT | CASTKRTSGSSDTQYF
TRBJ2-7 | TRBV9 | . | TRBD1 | TGTGCCAGCAGCCAAAGGGGGACAGGCAATTACGAGCAGTACTTC | CASSQRGTGNYEQYF
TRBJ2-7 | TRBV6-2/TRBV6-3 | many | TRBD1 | TGTGCCAGCAGCCGACAGGGGTACGAGCAGTACTTC | CASSRQGYEQYF
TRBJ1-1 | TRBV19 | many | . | TGTGCCAGTAGTAAACGGGAGGCTTGGAACACTGAAGCTTTCTTT | CASSKREAWNTEAFF
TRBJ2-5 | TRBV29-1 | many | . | TGCAGCGTTGAAAAAGAGACCCAGTACTTC | CSVEKETQYF
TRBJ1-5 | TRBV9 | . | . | TGTGCCAGCAGCGTAGGACCCCGGACCGATCAGCCCCAACATTTT | CASSVGPRTDQPQHF
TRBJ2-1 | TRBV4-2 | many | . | TGTGCCAGCAGCCAAGATCTCGCCCATGAGCAGTTCTTC | CASSQDLAHEQFF
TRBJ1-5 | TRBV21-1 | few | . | TGTGCCAGCCCCCACGAGGGTTCGGGTCAGCCCCAGCATTTT | CASPHEGSGQPQHF
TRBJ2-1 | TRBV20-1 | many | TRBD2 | TGCAGTGCTATTTCGAGGGGGACTAGCGGTGGCAATGAGCAGTTCTTC | CSAISRGTSGGNEQFF
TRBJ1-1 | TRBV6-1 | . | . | TGTGCCAGCAGTGAATACAGCGAACTGAACACTGAAGCTTTCTTT | CASSEYSELNTEAFF
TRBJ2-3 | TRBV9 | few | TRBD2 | TGTGCCAGCAGCGTAGGTATTCAGCGGGAGGCTAGGAATACGCAGTATTTT | CASSVGIQREARNTQYF
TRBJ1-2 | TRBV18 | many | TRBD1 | TGTGCCAGCTCACCACCGGGACAGGGGTATGGCTACACCTTC | CASSPPGQGYGYTF
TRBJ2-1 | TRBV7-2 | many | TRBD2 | TGTGCCAGCAGCCTAACCCGACTAGCGAAGTTCTTC | CASSLTRLAKFF
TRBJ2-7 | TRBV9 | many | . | TGTGCCAGCAGCGTAGGCCAGGGGAGGCACGGGCAGTACTTC | CASSVGQGRHGQYF
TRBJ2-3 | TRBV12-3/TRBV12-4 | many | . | TGTGCCACCCAGCTCGCCGGGGGCCAGTTGACAGATACGCAGTATTTT | CATQLAGGQLTDTQYF
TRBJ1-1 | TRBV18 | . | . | TGTGCCAGCTCTCCACCGCCACAGGACGGCGAAGCTTTCTTT | CASSPPPQDGEAFF
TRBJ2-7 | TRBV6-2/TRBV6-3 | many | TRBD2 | TGTGCCAGCACCAAAGCGGGAGGGCCCTCCTACGAGCAGTACTTC | CASTKAGGPSYEQYF
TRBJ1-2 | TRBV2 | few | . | TGTGCCAGCCGGACAGTCTATGGCCACACCTTC | CASRTVYGHTF
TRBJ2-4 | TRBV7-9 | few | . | TGTGCCAGCGGACTCCGGGGCGACATTCAGTACTTC | CASGLRGDIQYF
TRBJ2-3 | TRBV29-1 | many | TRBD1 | TGCAGCGTCGGACAGGGGGCTGGAGATACGCAGTATTTT | CSVGQGAGDTQYF
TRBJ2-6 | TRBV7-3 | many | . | TGTGCCAGCAGCTTAAGGCAGGGGATCGCTGGGGCCAACGTCCTGACTTTC | CASSLRQGIAGANVLTF
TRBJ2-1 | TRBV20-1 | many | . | TGCAGTGCCAGGGAGGTCAATGAGCAGTTCTTC | CSAREVNEQFF
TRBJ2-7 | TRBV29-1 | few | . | TGCAGCGGTCCGGGACGGCGGTCCTACGAGCAGTACTTC | CSGPGRRSYEQYF
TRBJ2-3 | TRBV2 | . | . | TGTGCCAGCAAGGGAACGGCAGGGGTACGAACAGATACGCAGTATTTT | CASKGTAGVRTDTQYF
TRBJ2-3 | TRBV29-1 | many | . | TGCAGCGTGGGGGCCAACACAGATACGCAGTATTTT | CSVGANTDTQYF
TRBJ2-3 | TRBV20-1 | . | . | TGCAGTGCTAGAGATCGAAGGACAGCGATCACGTATTTT | CSARDRRTAITYF
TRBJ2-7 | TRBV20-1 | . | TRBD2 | TGCAGTGCTATGAAGGGACTAGCGGCCTACGAGCAGTACTTC | CSAMKGLAAYEQYF
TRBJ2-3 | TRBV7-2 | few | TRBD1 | TGTGCCAGCAGTCGGGACAGGTACTCAGATACGCAGTATTTT | CASSRDRYSDTQYF
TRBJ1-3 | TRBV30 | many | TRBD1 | TGTGCCTGGATACTGGGGACAGAAATCTCTGGAAACACCATATATTTT | CAWILGTEISGNTIYF
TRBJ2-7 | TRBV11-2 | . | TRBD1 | TGTGCCAGCAGCTTGGACAGGGGCTCCTACGAGCAGTACTTC | CASSLDRGSYEQYF
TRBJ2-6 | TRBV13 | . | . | TGTGCCAGCAGCTTTAGGGCTGCGGGGGCCAACGTCCTGACTTTC | CASSFRAAGANVLTF
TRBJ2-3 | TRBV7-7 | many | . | TGTGCTAGCAGCCCTCATGGGGACAAGGGCAGGCAGTATTTT | CASSPHGDKGRQYF
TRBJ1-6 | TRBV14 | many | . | TGTGCCAGCAGCCAAGCGGGACATAATTCACCCCTCCACTTT | CASSQAGHNSPLHF
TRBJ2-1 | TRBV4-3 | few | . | TGCGCCAGCAGCCAAGCTTTGGGGGAGCGTTACAATGAGCAGTTCTTC | CASSQALGERYNEQFF
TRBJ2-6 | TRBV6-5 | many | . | TGTGCCAGCAAGTCTGGGGCCAACGTCCTGACTTTC | CASKSGANVLTF
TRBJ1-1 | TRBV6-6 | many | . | TGTGCCAGCAGCCCCGGGCAGAACACTGAAGCTTTCTTT | CASSPGQNTEAFF
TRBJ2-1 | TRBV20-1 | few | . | TGCAGTGCTCATGGGGACTCCCACAATGAGCAGTTCTTC | CSAHGDSHNEQFF
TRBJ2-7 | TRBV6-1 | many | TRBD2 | TGTGCCAGCAGTTATAGCGGGAGGAGCTCCTACGAGCAGTACTTC | CASSYSGRSSYEQYF